The sequence of this TCR beta chain was determined in a study of Graves' ophthalmopathy and Graves' hyperthyroidism. Study-level background: Peripheral blood sampling preceded any treatment and occurred at initial diagnosis. The study, taken as a whole, reports: A majority of expanded thyroid clonotypes exceeding 0.001 frequency were likewise present in blood. Sensitivity of approximately 90% and specificity of nearly 82% were achieved when a 13-signature model separated ophthalmopathy from stable hyperthyroidism. Predictions made by the model for ophthalmopathy progression reached roughly 71% sensitivity and less than 80% specificity.

For repertoire sequencing, the TCR beta CDR3 regions were amplified from RNA transcripts. An initial RT-PCR round employing HTBI primers preceded a second-round multiplex PCR. TCRdb re-derived calls from the multiplex PCR reads in MiXCR, one entry per CDR3 protein. The table includes fewer than 650,000 distinct CDR3 sequences, 20% to 25% detected once. From germline, CDR1 is MNHEY and CDR2 SVGEGT. This CDR3 contains 15 residues. J lost 0 bases, V lost 5 bases, and 6 bases had no gene match. Points on this clonotype: Its specificity is unknown.

The clonotype comes from a woman between 18 and 29 years old with stable Graves' hyperthyroidism. Some clones in this sample may be carry-over from other donors' samples. Sequencing was carried out using peripheral blood. The J gene is TRBJ2-7, the V gene TRBV6-2 or TRBV6-3; 8 nucleotides match TRBD2. The CDR3 DNA sequence: TGTGCCAGCAGTCCATTCAGCGGGGGCTCCTACGAGCAGTACTTC. Translating gives CASSPFSGGSYEQYF.